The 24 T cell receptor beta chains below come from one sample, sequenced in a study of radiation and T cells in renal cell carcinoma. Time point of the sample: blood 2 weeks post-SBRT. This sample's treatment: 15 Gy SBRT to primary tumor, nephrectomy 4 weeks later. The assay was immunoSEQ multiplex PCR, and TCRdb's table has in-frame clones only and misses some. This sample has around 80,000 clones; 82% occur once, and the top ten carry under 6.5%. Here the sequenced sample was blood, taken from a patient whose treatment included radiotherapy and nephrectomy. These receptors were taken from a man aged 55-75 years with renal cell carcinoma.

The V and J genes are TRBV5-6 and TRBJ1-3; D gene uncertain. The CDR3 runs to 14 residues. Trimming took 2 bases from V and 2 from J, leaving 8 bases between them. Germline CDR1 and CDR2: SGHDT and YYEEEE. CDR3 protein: CASSFLSTGNTIYF. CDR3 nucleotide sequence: TGTGCCAGCAGCTTCTTATCGACTGGAAACACCATATATTTT.

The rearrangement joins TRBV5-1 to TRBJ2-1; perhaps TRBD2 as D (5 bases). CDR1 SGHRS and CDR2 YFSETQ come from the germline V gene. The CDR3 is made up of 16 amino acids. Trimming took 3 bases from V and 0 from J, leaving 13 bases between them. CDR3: CASSSLARSSYNEQFF. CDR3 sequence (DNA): TGCGCCAGCAGCTCATTAGCGCGCAGCTCCTACAATGAGCAGTTCTTC.

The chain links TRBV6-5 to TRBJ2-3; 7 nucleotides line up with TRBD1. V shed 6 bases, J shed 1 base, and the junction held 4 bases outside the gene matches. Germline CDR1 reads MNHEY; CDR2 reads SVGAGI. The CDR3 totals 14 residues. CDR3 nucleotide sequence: TGTGCCAGCAGCAGGGGGATTGGCACAGATACGCAGTATTTT. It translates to CASSRGIGTDTQYF.

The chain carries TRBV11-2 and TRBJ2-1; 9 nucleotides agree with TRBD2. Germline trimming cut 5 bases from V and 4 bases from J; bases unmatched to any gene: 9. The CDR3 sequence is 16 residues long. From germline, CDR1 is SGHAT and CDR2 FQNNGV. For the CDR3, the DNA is TGTGCCAGCAGCCGAATTAGCGGGAGTGCATACAATGAGCAGTTCTTC. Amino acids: CASSRISGSAYNEQFF.

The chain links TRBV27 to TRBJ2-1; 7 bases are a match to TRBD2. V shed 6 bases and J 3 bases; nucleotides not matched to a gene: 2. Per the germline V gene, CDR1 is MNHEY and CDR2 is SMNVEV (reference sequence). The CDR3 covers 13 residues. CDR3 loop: CASRERGYNEQFF. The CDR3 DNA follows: TGTGCCAGCAGGGAGCGGGGCTACAATGAGCAGTTCTTC.

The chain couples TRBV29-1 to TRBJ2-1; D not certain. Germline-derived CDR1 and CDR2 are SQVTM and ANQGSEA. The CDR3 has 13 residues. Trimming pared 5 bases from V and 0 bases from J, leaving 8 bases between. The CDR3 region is CSVSDSSYNEQFF. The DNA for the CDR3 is TGCAGCGTTAGCGATAGCTCCTACAATGAGCAGTTCTTC.

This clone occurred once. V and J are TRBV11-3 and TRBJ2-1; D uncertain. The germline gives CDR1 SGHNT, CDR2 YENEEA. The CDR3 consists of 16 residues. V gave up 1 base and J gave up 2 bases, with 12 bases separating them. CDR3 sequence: CASSLVARPPYNEQFF. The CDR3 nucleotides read TGTGCCAGCAGCTTAGTAGCCAGGCCCCCCTACAATGAGCAGTTCTTC.

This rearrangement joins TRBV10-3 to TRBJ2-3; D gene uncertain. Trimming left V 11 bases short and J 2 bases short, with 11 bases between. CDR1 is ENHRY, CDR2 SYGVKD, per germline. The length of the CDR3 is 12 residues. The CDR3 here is CAAMENTDTQYF. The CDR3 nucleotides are TGTGCCGCGATGGAAAACACAGATACGCAGTATTTT.

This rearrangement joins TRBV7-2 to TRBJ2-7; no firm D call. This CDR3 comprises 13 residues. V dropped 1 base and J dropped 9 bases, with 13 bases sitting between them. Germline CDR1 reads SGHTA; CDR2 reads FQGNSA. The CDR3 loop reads CASSLGGSGGQYF. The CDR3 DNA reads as TGTGCCAGCAGCTTAGGAGGATCTGGTGGGCAGTACTTC.

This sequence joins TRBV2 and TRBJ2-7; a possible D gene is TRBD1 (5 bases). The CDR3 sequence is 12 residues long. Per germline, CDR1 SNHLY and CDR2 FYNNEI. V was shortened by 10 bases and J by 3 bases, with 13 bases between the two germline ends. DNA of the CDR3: TGTGCCATGGGCGGAACAGGCTACGAGCAGTACTTC. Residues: CAMGGTGYEQYF.

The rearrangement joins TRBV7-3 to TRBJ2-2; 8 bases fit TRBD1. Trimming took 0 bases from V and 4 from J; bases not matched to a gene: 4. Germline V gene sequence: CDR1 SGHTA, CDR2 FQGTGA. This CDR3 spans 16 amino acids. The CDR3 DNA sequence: TGTGCCAGCAGCTTAACGCCAACAGGGGGCACCGGGGAGCTGTTTTTT. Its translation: CASSLTPTGGTGELFF.

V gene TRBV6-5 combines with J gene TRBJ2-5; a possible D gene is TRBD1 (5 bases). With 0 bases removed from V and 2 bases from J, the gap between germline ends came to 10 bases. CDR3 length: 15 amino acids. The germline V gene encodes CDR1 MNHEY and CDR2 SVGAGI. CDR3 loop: CASSYSGHSQETQYF. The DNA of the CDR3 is TGTGCCAGCAGTTACTCGGGGCATTCACAAGAGACCCAGTACTTC.

The CDR3 loop is CASSRGRGTDTQYF. The CDR3 bases are TGTGCCAGCAGTCGCGGGAGGGGCACAGATACGCAGTATTTT. The gene calls are TRBV6-5 and TRBJ2-3; 9 nucleotides match TRBD2. Germline CDR1 and CDR2: MNHEY and SVGAGI. The CDR3 length is 14 residues. J lost 1 base, V lost 5 bases, and 1 base had no gene match.

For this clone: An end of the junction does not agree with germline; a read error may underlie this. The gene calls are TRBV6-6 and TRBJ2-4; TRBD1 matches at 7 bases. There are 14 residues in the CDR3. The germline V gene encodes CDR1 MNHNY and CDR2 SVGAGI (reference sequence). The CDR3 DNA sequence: TGTGCCAGCAGTTACACCCTGCTCACAGGGGCCGTGGGCTTC. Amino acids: CASSYTLLTGAVGF.

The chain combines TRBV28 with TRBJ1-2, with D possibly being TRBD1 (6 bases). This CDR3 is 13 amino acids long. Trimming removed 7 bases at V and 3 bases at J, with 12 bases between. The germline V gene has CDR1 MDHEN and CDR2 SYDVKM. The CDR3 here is CASNIGQHYGYTF. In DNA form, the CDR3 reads TGTGCCAGCAACATTGGACAGCACTATGGCTACACCTTC.

This chain's CDR3 is CASSSGLAGASSYNEQFF. CDR3 coding DNA: TGTGCCAGCAGTTCCGGACTAGCGGGGGCCAGCTCCTACAATGAGCAGTTCTTC. This chain joins TRBV28 and TRBJ2-1, with TRBD2 matching over 13 bases. With V trimmed by 4 bases and J by 0 bases, 6 bases remained unmatched. The CDR3 has 18 residues. Germline V gene data show CDR1 as MDHEN and CDR2 as SYDVKM.

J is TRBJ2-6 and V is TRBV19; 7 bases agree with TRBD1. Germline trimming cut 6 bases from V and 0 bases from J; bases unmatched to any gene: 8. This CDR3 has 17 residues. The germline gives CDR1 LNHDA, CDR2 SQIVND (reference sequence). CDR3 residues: CASRIKTGNSGANVLTF. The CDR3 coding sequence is TGTGCCAGTAGAATCAAGACAGGGAACTCTGGGGCCAACGTCCTGACTTTC.

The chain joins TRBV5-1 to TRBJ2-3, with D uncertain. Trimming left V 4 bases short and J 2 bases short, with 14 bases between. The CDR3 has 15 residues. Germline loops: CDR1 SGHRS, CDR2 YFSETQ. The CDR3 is CASSPTGIDTDTQYF. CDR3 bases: TGCGCCAGCAGCCCTACCGGAATTGACACAGATACGCAGTATTTT. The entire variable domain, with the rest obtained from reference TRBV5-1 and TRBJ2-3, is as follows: KAGVTQTPRYLIKTRGQQVTLSCSPISGHRSVSWYQQTPGQGLQFLFEYFSETQRNKGNFPGRFSGRQFSNSRSEMNVSTLELGDSALYLCASSPTGIDTDTQYFGPGTRLTVL.

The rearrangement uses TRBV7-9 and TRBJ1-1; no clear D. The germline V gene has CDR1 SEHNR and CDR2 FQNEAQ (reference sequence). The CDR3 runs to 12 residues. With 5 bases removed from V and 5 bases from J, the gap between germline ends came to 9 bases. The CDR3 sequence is CASSPLGTEAFF. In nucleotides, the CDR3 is TGTGCCAGCAGCCCCTTAGGGACTGAAGCTTTCTTT.

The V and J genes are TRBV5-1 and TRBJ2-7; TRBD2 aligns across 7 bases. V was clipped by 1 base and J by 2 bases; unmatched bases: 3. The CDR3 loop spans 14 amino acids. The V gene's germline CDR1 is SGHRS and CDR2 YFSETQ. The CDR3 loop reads CASSLSGDTYEQYF. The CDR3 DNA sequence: TGCGCCAGCAGCTTGAGCGGGGATACCTACGAGCAGTACTTC.

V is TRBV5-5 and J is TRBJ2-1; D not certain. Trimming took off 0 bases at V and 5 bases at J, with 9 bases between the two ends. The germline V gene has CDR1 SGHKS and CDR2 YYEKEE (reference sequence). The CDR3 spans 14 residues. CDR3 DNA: TGTGCCAGCAGCTTGGCCCCAAGGGACAATGAGCAGTTCTTC. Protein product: CASSLAPRDNEQFF.

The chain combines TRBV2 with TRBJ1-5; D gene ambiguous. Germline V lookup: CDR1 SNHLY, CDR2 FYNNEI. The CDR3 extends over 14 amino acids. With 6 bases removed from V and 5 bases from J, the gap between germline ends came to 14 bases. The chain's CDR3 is CASSPAARDQPQHF. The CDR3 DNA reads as TGTGCCAGCAGCCCTGCTGCGAGGGATCAGCCCCAGCATTTT.

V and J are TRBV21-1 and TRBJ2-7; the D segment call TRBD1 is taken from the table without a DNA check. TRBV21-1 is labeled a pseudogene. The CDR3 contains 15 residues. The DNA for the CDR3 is TGTGCCAGCCCGCCTCGGGACAGGGGAACCTACGAGCAGTACTTC. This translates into CASPPRDRGTYEQYF.

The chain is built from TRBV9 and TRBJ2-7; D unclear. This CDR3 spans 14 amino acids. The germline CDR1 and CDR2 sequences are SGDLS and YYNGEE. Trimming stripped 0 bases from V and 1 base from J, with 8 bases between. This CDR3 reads CASSVGQLSYEQYF. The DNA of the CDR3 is TGTGCCAGCAGCGTAGGGCAGCTATCCTACGAGCAGTACTTC.